This T cell receptor (beta chain) was identified in a study of blood T cell repertoires in COVID-19. The CDR3 has 15 amino acids. The V gene lost 3 bases and the J gene lost 4 bases, with 16 bases spanning the gap. Germline V gene sequence: CDR1 KGHSH, CDR2 LQKENI. The data were produced by immunoSEQ multiplex PCR, yet TCRdb's version contains in-frame clones alone and is incomplete. The data contain some 310,000 clones, about 90% of them seen just once; the ten biggest clones take up just under 9.5%. Sequenced: PBMCs or T cells enriched from blood (not recorded which). The sequence was collected from a woman in her thirties who had recovered from COVID-19. The chain has TRBV18 and TRBJ2-7; TRBD1 is a possible D gene (6 bases). Here the CDR3 DNA reads TGTGCCAGCTCACCCTCTGGACAGATGGGGTACGAGCAGTACTTC. Its translation is CASSPSGQMGYEQYF.